The entry that follows covers one TCR beta chain sequence. No antigen is known for it. The authors' processing: With a range of about 20,000 to 700,000, the median per sample was around 97,000 TCRs. TCRdb reprocessed the RACE reads via MiXCR and lists one record per CDR3 protein. The V and J calls here are based on TCRdb, not the publication. The sample lists under 100,000 distinct CDR3 sequences, 8.5% to 9% seen once, with around 2.6% in the top ten. CDR1 is MNHNY and CDR2 is SVGAGI in the germline V gene (reference sequence). CDR3 length: 11 residues. Trimming took off 6 bases at V and 5 bases at J, with 7 bases between the two ends. The sample comes from a study of human T cells and chemical hapten exposure. Points from the study as a whole: With DPC sensitization, TCRs exceeding 1 in 1000 frequency showed no change.

Time point specified: pre-sensitization, week 0. Treatment defined: therapeutic diphenylcyclopropenone sensitization with weekly scalp DPC. The authors extracted total RNA from unfractionated whole blood. This TCR derives from a man aged 35 to 55 with alopecia areata. Some clones in this sample may be carry-over from other donors' samples. The chain joins TRBV6-6 to TRBJ2-5; D gene uncertain. The starting material was whole blood, obtained in connection with sensitization to the hapten diphenylcyclopropenone (DPC). Here the CDR3 DNA reads TGTGCCAGCAGATTGGGGGAGACCCAGTACTTC. This codes for CASRLGETQYF.